The 24 T cell receptor beta chains reported below all come from one sample, sequenced in a study of human T cells and chemical hapten exposure. TCRdb reprocessed the RACE reads with MiXCR, giving one entry per CDR3 protein. The sample carries about 60,000 distinct CDR3 sequences, roughly a tenth recorded once. Time point of the sample: patch test 1, 2 weeks after DPC sensitization. Treatment meaning: therapeutic diphenylcyclopropenone sensitization with weekly scalp DPC. Sequences were derived from whole blood, sampled in connection with sensitization to the hapten diphenylcyclopropenone (DPC). These receptors came from a woman in her 40s with alopecia areata. Some clones in this sample may be carry-over from other donors' samples.

The gene calls are TRBV3-1 and TRBJ1-6; 9 bases agree with TRBD1. The CDR3 totals 15 residues. Germline V gene sequence: CDR1 LGHDT, CDR2 YNNKEL (reference sequence). The junction had 2 bases not matched to a gene; V was cut back by 2 bases and J by 6 bases. CDR3 DNA: TGTGCCAGCAGCCAACGGACAGGGGCTAATTCACCCCTCCACTTT. The encoded protein is CASSQRTGANSPLHF.

Only a few counts were recorded for this clonotype. The chain couples TRBV4-1 to TRBJ2-7, with D unclear. In germline, CDR1 is MGHRA, CDR2 YSYEKL. V was pared by 0 bases and J by 3 bases, with 12 bases between. The CDR3 is 15 residues long. Here the CDR3 reads CASSQDRDNSYEQYF. The CDR3 coding sequence is TGCGCCAGCAGCCAAGATCGTGACAACAGCTACGAGCAGTACTTC.

This clonotype has more than one count but fewer than ten. The V and J genes are TRBV5-1 and TRBJ1-1; D gene ambiguous. Germline V gene sequence: CDR1 SGHRS, CDR2 YFSETQ. The CDR3 loop spans 13 amino acids. V gave up 0 bases and J gave up 3 bases, with 6 bases separating them. For the CDR3, the DNA is TGCGCCAGCAGCTTGGTAAAGGACACTGAAGCTTTCTTT. Protein sequence: CASSLVKDTEAFF.

V gene TRBV2 combines with J gene TRBJ2-7, with D possibly being TRBD2 (6 bases). Trimming removed 10 bases from V and 2 bases from J, with 21 bases in between. The CDR3 is 15 residues long. Per the germline V gene, CDR1 is SNHLY and CDR2 is FYNNEI. The CDR3 reads CATSSGAGPTYEQYF. The CDR3 DNA sequence: TGTGCCACCTCCTCGGGAGCAGGGCCCACCTACGAGCAGTACTTC.

This clonotype was detected ten times or more. The chain carries TRBV28 and TRBJ1-2, with a tentative D call TRBD1 (6 bases). The germline V gene has CDR1 MDHEN and CDR2 SYDVKM. The CDR3 loop spans 17 amino acids. The ends were cut back, 4 bases at V and 6 bases at J, with 24 bases in the middle. The CDR3 loop reads CASSSHPHLQQGDGYTF. In DNA, the CDR3 is TGTGCCAGCAGTTCGCATCCTCATCTCCAACAGGGAGATGGCTACACCTTC.

About this clonotype itself: A read error may explain this, as a much larger clone is one base away. The genes are TRBV2 and TRBJ2-7; D not resolved. Trimming left V 6 bases short and J 1 base short, with 4 bases between. The germline V gene has CDR1 SNHLY and CDR2 FYNNEI. The CDR3 is 11 amino acids. The CDR3: CASRDSYEQYF. CDR3 sequence (DNA): TGTGCCAGCAGGGATTCCTACGAGCAGTACTTC.

This clonotype was counted only a few times. The rearrangement links TRBV30 to TRBJ1-2; TRBD1 might be the D (6 bases). Germline V CDR1 and CDR2: GTSNPN, SVGIG (reference sequence). This CDR3 spans 13 amino acids. Trimming stripped 4 bases from V and 4 bases from J, with 13 bases between. CDR3 in DNA: TGTGCCTGGACTAGGACAGAGGGCTATGGCTACACCTTC. Residues: CAWTRTEGYGYTF.

This clonotype was seen at least ten times. The chain links TRBV5-5 to TRBJ1-5; 10 positions match TRBD1. V was clipped by 4 bases and J by 2 bases; unmatched bases: 6. Germline assignment: CDR1 SGHKS and CDR2 YYEKEE (reference sequence). The CDR3 consists of 16 residues. CDR3 amino acids: CASSPRQGAGNQPQHF. The CDR3 nucleotides read TGTGCCAGCAGCCCTAGACAGGGGGCTGGCAATCAGCCCCAGCATTTT.

This clonotype was counted a few times. V usage is TRBV10-3 and J usage is TRBJ2-1; 8 nucleotides line up with TRBD2. The CDR3 totals 17 residues. CDR1 is ENHRY and CDR2 is SYGVKD in the germline V gene. J lost 5 bases, V lost 3 bases, and 12 bases had no gene match. CDR3 sequence: CAISELRLAGGNNEQFF. As DNA, the CDR3 is TGTGCCATCAGTGAACTGAGGCTAGCGGGCGGCAACAATGAGCAGTTCTTC.

This clonotype was found many times. CDR3 sequence: CASTTGPGELFF. CDR3 nucleotide sequence: TGTGCCAGCACCACCGGTCCCGGGGAGCTGTTTTTT. The chain recombines TRBV6-2 or TRBV6-3 with TRBJ2-2; no reliable D call. The V gene's germline CDR1 is MNHEY and CDR2 SVGEGT. The CDR3 has 12 residues. Trimming took 7 bases from V and 6 from J, leaving 9 bases between them.

The chain recombines TRBV23-1 with TRBJ2-1; a possible D gene is TRBD1 (6 bases). TRBV23-1 belongs to the ORF category, with a function that is uncertain. The ends were cut back, 4 bases at V and 4 bases at J, with 11 bases in the middle. The CDR3 totals 14 residues. CDR3 sequence reads: CASSRADSYNEQFF. DNA of the CDR3: TGCGCCAGCAGTCGCGCGGACAGTTACAATGAGCAGTTCTTC.

This clonotype was counted a single time. A much bigger clone sits one base away, suggesting this may be a read error. J is TRBJ2-1 and V is TRBV3-1; D possibly corresponds to TRBD2 (5 bases). CDR3 length equals 15 residues. The V gene lost 6 bases and the J gene lost 2 bases, with 14 bases spanning the gap. Germline V gives CDR1 LGHDT, CDR2 YNNKEL (reference sequence). The chain's CDR3 is CASSLRGDAYNEQFF. As DNA, the CDR3 is TGTGCCAGCAGTCTCCGGGGTGACGCCTACAATGAGCAGTTCTTC.

The genes are TRBV28 and TRBJ2-5; D ambiguous. Germline V gene sequence: CDR1 MDHEN, CDR2 SYDVKM. This CDR3 spans 14 amino acids. The V end was cut by 5 bases, the J end by 4 bases, with 14 bases between. CDR3 nucleotides: TGTGCCAGCAGTCCATTGGTAGTTGGAGAGACCCAGTACTTC. This sequence encodes CASSPLVVGETQYF.

In this sample, this clonotype turned up many times. The J gene is TRBJ1-4, the V gene TRBV2; a weak D match, TRBD1 (5 bases). The CDR3 runs to 14 residues. Looked up from germline, CDR1 is SNHLY and CDR2 is FYNNEI. The germline V and J ends were trimmed by 4 bases and 8 bases, with 14 bases remaining between them. The DNA of the CDR3 is TGTGCCAGCAGTGTTCGAGGGGAGGCGGAAAAACTGTTTTTT. Its protein is CASSVRGEAEKLFF. The variable domain in full, with the rest retrieved from reference TRBV2 and TRBJ1-4, is EPEVTQTPSHQVTQMGQEVILRCVPISNHLYFYWYRQILGQKVEFLVSFYNNEISEKSEIFDDQFSVERPDGSNFTLKIRSTKLEDSAMYFCASSVRGEAEKLFFGSGTQLSVL.

This clonotype is medium-sized in the sample. This chain links TRBV6-1 with TRBJ1-4, with D unclear. The V end lost 6 bases, the J end lost 6 bases, and 11 bases lay between the germline ends. The germline V gene encodes CDR1 MNHNS and CDR2 SASEGT. The CDR3 consists of 13 residues. CDR3 in DNA: TGTGCCAGCAGGCAGGAAGAGTATGAAAAACTGTTTTTT. This gives the protein CASRQEEYEKLFF.

This clonotype occurred many times. This sequence joins TRBV6-6 and TRBJ1-4; no clear D gene. The germline V gene has CDR1 MNHNY and CDR2 SVGAGI (reference sequence). V lost 7 bases, J lost 10 bases, and 19 bases lay in between. The CDR3 runs to 14 residues. CDR3 nucleotide sequence: TGTGCCAGCATCACCCCGGGCCCAGAGGGAAAACTGTTTTTT. This encodes CASITPGPEGKLFF.

There are a few counts of this clonotype. The chain uses TRBV20-1 and TRBJ1-1, with D perhaps TRBD1 (5 bases). The CDR3 sequence is 12 residues long. Trimming stripped 0 bases from V and 6 bases from J, with 8 bases between. Germline-derived CDR1 and CDR2 are DFQATT and SNEGSKA (reference sequence). CDR3 sequence reads: CSARDIGAEAFF. In DNA form, the CDR3 reads TGCAGTGCTAGAGATATAGGGGCTGAAGCTTTCTTT.

This chain uses TRBV4-2 with TRBJ1-2; 11 nucleotides line up with TRBD1. This CDR3 region has 18 residues. V dropped 5 bases and J dropped 4; count of bases not matched to a gene: 15. Germline loops: CDR1 LGHNA, CDR2 YNFKEQ. This CDR3 is CASSYPGTGGPSGYGYTF. The CDR3 region has the DNA TGTGCCAGCAGCTACCCCGGGACAGGGGGACCGTCCGGCTATGGCTACACCTTC.

This clonotype was observed at least ten times. CDR3 bases: TGTGCCAGCCAAGACGGACAGGCCTACAATGAGCAGTTCTTC. The encoded protein is CASQDGQAYNEQFF. The chain couples TRBV2 to TRBJ2-1, with 7 bases identical to TRBD1. Germline values: CDR1 SNHLY, CDR2 FYNNEI. This CDR3 has 14 amino acids. V gave up 8 bases and J gave up 2 bases; unmatched junction bases: 6.

This clonotype was picked up many times. This chain uses TRBV12-3 or TRBV12-4 with TRBJ1-3, with D possibly TRBD1 on 5 matching bases. The germline V and J ends were trimmed by 2 bases and 4 bases, with 12 bases remaining between them. There are 15 residues in the CDR3. CDR3 bases: TGTGCCAGCAGTTTACTCTCAGGGTCCGGAAACACCATATATTTT. Its translation is CASSLLSGSGNTIYF.

The V call is TRBV4-1, the J call TRBJ2-3, with TRBD2 identical over 7 bases. The germline CDR1 and CDR2 sequences are MGHRA and YSYEKL. After removal of 2 bases from V and 10 bases from J, the junction contained 3 bases not matched to a gene. The CDR3 length is 12 residues. The CDR3 spells CASSQTSASQYF. The CDR3 region has the DNA TGCGCCAGCAGCCAAACTAGCGCCTCGCAGTATTTT.

In its sample, this clonotype was seen many times. The V call is TRBV6-5, the J call TRBJ2-5, with D unresolved. V was pared by 6 bases and J by 1 base, with 9 bases between. CDR1 MNHEY and CDR2 SVGAGI come from the germline V gene. This CDR3 comprises 13 residues. The CDR3 region has the DNA TGTGCCAGCAGGCTTTCCCTCCAAGAGACCCAGTACTTC. Translating gives CASRLSLQETQYF.

This clonotype was detected only a few times. V gene TRBV6-1 combines with J gene TRBJ2-7, with D possibly matching TRBD2 (6 bases). V lost 1 base and J 3 bases, leaving 10 bases between the germline ends. The CDR3 loop spans 14 amino acids. In germline, CDR1 is MNHNS, CDR2 SASEGT. CDR3 amino acids: CASSEGLANYEQYF. The CDR3, as DNA: TGTGCCAGCAGTGAAGGGCTAGCGAACTACGAGCAGTACTTC.

Only a few counts were recorded for this clonotype. The V gene is TRBV12-3 or TRBV12-4, the J gene TRBJ2-7, with a possible D match to TRBD1 (6 bases). The CDR3 sequence is 14 residues long. V lost 3 bases and J lost 0, with 9 bases in between. The CDR3 nucleotides are TGTGCCAGCAGTTTTGACAGGAGCTCCTACGAGCAGTACTTC. It specifies CASSFDRSSYEQYF.